The rows below give T cell receptor delta chains drawn from one sample of a study of Vδ1+ human thymocytes. TCRdb re-processed the multiplex PCR reads using CATT. Seen here are about 25,000 delta-chain clones, approximately 7% observed once, and the top ten hold more than 0.9%. The sample taken for sequencing was Vdelta1+ gamma-delta thymocytes from the thymus. Receptor source: a girl under three years old who had congenital heart surgery. Both conserved end residues are part of each CDR3. D genes are given only for firm matches. The size of a clone is reported for some rows only, either as once, few or many, or as a class for expanded clones.

>TRDD3|TRDV1|few|TRDJ1
CALGEAGRGIQGYTDKLIF
TGTGCTCTTGGGGAAGCCGGGAGGGGGATACAGGGGTACACCGATAAACTCATCTTT
>NA|TRDV1|few|TRDJ1
CALGGHSFGEYTDKLIF
TGTGCTCTTGGGGGCCATTCCTTCGGAGAGTACACCGATAAACTCATCTTT
>NA|TRDV1|few|TRDJ1
CALGPPPRIITTVRGPTDKLIF
TGTGCTCTTGGGCCACCCCCGAGGATCATTACGACAGTTAGGGGTCCGACCGATAAACTCATCTTT
>TRDD3|TRDV1|NA|TRDJ2
CALGENKTAVGDKSSAQLFF
TGTGCTCTTGGGGAAAACAAGACGGCGGTGGGGGATAAATCGTCAGCACAACTCTTCTTT
>TRDD3|TRDV1|NA|TRDJ1
CALGELGPSSFYWGIPYTDKLIF
TGTGCTCTTGGGGAGCTGGGGCCTTCCTCCTTCTACTGGGGGATACCGTACACCGATAAACTCATCTTT
>NA|TRDV1|NA|TRDJ1
CALGEGPTIGGLIF
TGTGCTCTTGGGGAAGGACCCACAATAGGCGGACTCATCTTT
>TRDD3|TRDV1|NA|TRDJ1
CALGEYSYGTWGINTDKLIF
TGTGCTCTTGGGGAATACTCCTACGGGACGTGGGGGATCAACACCGATAAACTCATCTTT
>NA|TRDV1|few|TRDJ1
CALTIFPYTDKLIF
TGTGCTCTGACTATATTCCCGTACACCGATAAACTCATCTTT
>TRDD3|TRDV2|medium-sized|TRDJ3
CACVRLGDQSSWDTRQMFF
TGTGCCTGTGTCCGACTGGGGGACCAAAGCTCCTGGGACACCCGACAGATGTTTTTC
>TRDD3|TRDV1|few|TRDJ1
CALGEPVFPSGGSGSVPYTDKLIF
TGTGCTCTTGGGGAACCAGTCTTCCCGTCTGGGGGATCGGGTTCTGTACCGTACACCGATAAACTCATCTTT
>NA|TRDV1|few|TRDJ1
CALGEVWPPTDKLIF
TGTGCTCTTGGGGAAGTATGGCCACCCACCGATAAACTCATCTTT
>NA|TRDV1|few|TRDJ1
CALGYPFEMYTDKLIF
TGTGCTCTTGGTTACCCGTTTGAGATGTACACCGATAAACTCATCTTT
>TRDD3|TRDV1|few|TRDJ1
CALGEFSDYWGMDKLIF
TGTGCTCTTGGGGAATTTTCAGATTACTGGGGGATGGATAAACTCATCTTT
>TRDD3|TRDV1|NA|TRDJ1
CALGELQYPLVGHRGIRGTDKLIF
TGTGCTCTTGGGGAACTCCAATATCCCTTGGTGGGCCACCGGGGGATACGAGGAACCGATAAACTCATCTTT
>NA|TRDV2|medium-sized|TRDJ1
CACDYQSYAGDEADKLIF
TGTGCCTGTGACTATCAATCCTATGCTGGGGACGAAGCCGATAAACTCATCTTT
>NA|TRDV1|NA|TRDJ1
CALGVAFRANKLIF
TGTGCTCTTGGGGTGGCCTTCCGGGCCAATAAACTCATCTTT
>NA|TRDV1|few|TRDJ1
CALGDPLRYRRTRYTDKLIF
TGTGCTCTTGGGGACCCCCTTAGATACCGGAGGACCCGGTACACCGATAAACTCATCTTT
>TRDD3|TRAV29/DV5|NA|TRDJ1
CAASVLGISDKLIF
TGTGCAGCAAGCGTACTGGGGATCTCTGATAAACTCATCTTT
>TRDD3|TRDV1|few|TRDJ1
CALGELRGWWTPTTGGYTDKLIF
TGTGCTCTTGGGGAGTTAAGGGGGTGGTGGACCCCCACTACTGGGGGATACACCGATAAACTCATCTTT
>TRDD3|TRDV1|few|TRDJ1
CALGEAWDTPYTDKLIF
TGTGCTCTTGGGGAAGCGTGGGATACGCCTTACACCGATAAACTCATCTTT
>TRDD3|TRDV1|NA|TRDJ1
CALGELESCATGGGIPRYTDKLIF
TGTGCTCTTGGGGAACTAGAGAGCTGCGCAACTGGGGGGGGGATACCCCGGTACACCGATAAACTCATCTTT
>TRDD3|TRDV1|NA|TRDJ1
CALDPFGGYAPYTDKLIF
TGTGCTCTTGACCCATTTGGGGGATACGCACCATACACCGATAAACTCATCTTT
>TRDD3|TRDV1|NA|TRDJ1
CAYSPSYALYWGIQPHKLIF
TGTGCTTATTCACCTTCCTACGCATTGTACTGGGGGATACAGCCGCATAAACTCATCTTT
>NA|TRDV1|NA|TRDJ1
CALGERLAKDGIQYTDKLIF
TGTGCTCTTGGGGAACGATTGGCTAAGGACGGGATCCAGTACACCGATAAACTCATCTTT
>TRDD3|TRDV1|NA|TRDJ1
CALGELVRPYWGILRTDKLIF
TGTGCTCTTGGGGAACTAGTCCGCCCTTACTGGGGGATACTTCGAACCGATAAACTCATCTTT
>TRDD3|TRDV1|NA|TRDJ1
CALGELIRSAMGVYWGITDKLIF
TGTGCTCTTGGGGAACTAATCCGGTCCGCGATGGGGGTTTACTGGGGGATAACCGATAAACTCATCTTT
>TRDD3|TRDV1|few|TRDJ1
CALGELGPPPGGYVGKLIF
TGTGCTCTTGGGGAACTAGGTCCTCCCCCTGGGGGATACGTAGGTAAACTCATCTTT
>NA|TRDV2|few|TRDJ1
CACDTLLGLTSTDKLIF
TGTGCCTGTGACACCTTACTGGGTCTTACCTCAACCGATAAACTCATCTTT
>TRDD3|TRDV1|NA|TRDJ1
CALGEGNPPRGDRGEYTDKLIF
TGTGCTCTTGGGGAAGGAAATCCTCCGAGGGGGGATAGAGGGGAGTACACCGATAAACTCATCTTT
>NA|TRDV2|NA|TRDJ1
CACDTGEPTDKLIF
TGTGCCTGTGACACTGGGGAACCCACCGATAAACTCATCTTT
>TRDD2|TRDV1|NA|TRDJ1
CALGELGLPTPLRGPNTDKLIF
TGTGCTCTTGGGGAATTAGGACTTCCTACGCCTCTTCGGGGGCCCAACACCGATAAACTCATCTTT
>TRDD3|TRDV2|few|TRDJ1
CACGTGRYWGTKGGTDKLIF
TGTGCCTGTGGCACCGGAAGGTACTGGGGGACCAAGGGGGGCACCGATAAACTCATCTTT
>NA|TRAV29/DV5|medium-sized|TRDJ1
CAASRPTAKLIF
TGTGCAGCAAGCCGACCTACAGCCAAGCTCATCTTT
>NA|TRDV1|few|TRDJ1
CALGATSRGGYTDKLIF
TGTGCTCTTGGAGCTACGTCCCGAGGGGGGTACACCGATAAACTCATCTTT
>TRDD3|TRDV1|few|TRDJ1
CALGELRSTQYWGIGTADKLIF
TGTGCTCTTGGGGAACTTAGATCTACCCAATACTGGGGGATTGGAACTGCTGATAAACTCATCTTT
>TRDD3|TRDV2|few|TRDJ1
CAGYIQNHPWGTGGSWYTDKLIF
TGTGCCGGATACATTCAAAACCATCCTTGGGGTACTGGGGGATCCTGGTACACCGATAAACTCATCTTT
>NA|TRDV1|few|TRDJ1
CALGERTLRGYKLIF
TGTGCTCTTGGGGAACGTACCTTAAGGGGCTATAAACTCATCTTT
>TRDD3|TRDV1|few|TRDJ1
CALGGGWGILTVLYTDKLIF
TGTGCTCTTGGGGGAGGCTGGGGGATACTAACGGTCCTTTACACCGATAAACTCATCTTT
>NA|TRDV1|few|TRDJ1
CALGELTQAYDKLIF
TGTGCTCTTGGGGAACTAACCCAGGCGTACGATAAACTCATCTTT
>NA|TRDV1|NA|TRDJ2
CALGENPVPTRDTARSLTAQLFF
TGTGCTCTTGGGGAAAACCCCGTTCCTACTAGGGATACTGCTCGTTCTTTGACAGCACAACTCTTCTTT
>NA|TRDV1|NA|TRDJ1
CALGELSKQKKLIF
TGTGCTCTTGGGGAACTCTCCAAACAAAAGAAACTCATCTTT
>TRDD3|TRDV1|NA|TRDJ1
CALGESPNSTGGPVGHTDKLIF
TGTGCTCTTGGGGAAAGTCCGAATAGTACTGGGGGACCCGTGGGGCACACCGATAAACTCATCTTT
>TRDD3|TRDV1|NA|TRDJ1
CALGELRGTRIPHTGALGKLIF
TGTGCTCTTGGGGAACTAAGGGGGACTAGGATACCTCATACTGGGGCTCTCGGAAAGCTCATCTTT
>NA|TRDV1|few|TRDJ1
CALGEATYTDKLIF
TGTGCTCTTGGGGAAGCAACGTACACCGATAAACTCATCTTT
>TRDD2|TRDV1|few|TRDJ1
CALGSPGLPTPGGYTDKLIF
TGTGCTCTTGGGTCCCCTGGCCTTCCTACTCCCGGTGGTTACACCGATAAACTCATCTTT
>NA|TRDV1|NA|TRDJ1
CALAQGGYTDKLIF
TGTGCTCTTGCCCAAGGGGGGTACACCGATAAACTCATCTTT
>TRDD3|TRDV1|few|TRDJ1
CALLCTGGTLGTDKLIF
TGTGCTCTTCTGTGTACTGGGGGAACTTTGGGCACCGATAAACTCATCTTT
>TRDD2|TRDV1|few|TRDJ1
CALGGLPIGGPYTDKLIF
TGTGCTCTTGGGGGTCTTCCTATCGGGGGGCCCTACACCGATAAACTCATCTTT
>TRDD3|TRAV29/DV5|NA|TRDJ1
CAASDQPSDWGDTNTDKLIF
TGTGCAGCAAGCGACCAACCTTCCGACTGGGGGGATACGAACACCGATAAACTCATTTTT
>NA|TRDV1|few|TRDJ1
CALGGTPFLKLIF
TGTGCTCTTGGGGGTACCCCATTTCTAAAACTCATCTTT
>TRDD3|TRDV1|NA|TRDJ1
CALGETPPRALGDNPDKLIF
TGTGCTCTTGGTGAAACCCCTCCAAGGGCACTGGGGGATAACCCCGATAAACTCATCTTT
>TRDD3|TRDV1|NA|TRDJ1
CALGEPHLASLEPLGDTGTDKLIF
TGTGCTCTTGGGGAGCCCCATCTCGCCTCTCTCGAGCCACTGGGGGATACTGGTACCGATAAACTCATCTTT
>TRDD3|TRDV1|NA|TRDJ1
CALGELYEDRVRTTSLTGGFYTDKLIF
TGTGCTCTTGGGGAACTTTATGAAGATCGGGTACGGACTACGTCCCTTACTGGGGGATTTTACACCGATAAACTCATCTTT
>TRDD3|TRDV1|few|TRDJ1
CALGELPLRTGGYVGATDKLIF
TGTGCTCTTGGGGAACTCCCTCTTCGGACTGGGGGATACGTGGGTGCCACCGATAAACTCATCTTT
>NA|TRDV2|few|TRDJ1
CACDTAPSLEGIAEYTDKLIF
TGTGCCTGTGACACCGCTCCAAGCCTAGAGGGGATCGCTGAGTACACCGATAAACTCATCTTT
>NA|TRDV1|few|TRDJ1
CALGDPTGMNLQGPNKLIF
TGTGCTCTTGGGGACCCTACGGGGATGAACCTCCAGGGTCCCAATAAACTCATCTTT
>NA|TRDV1|few|TRDJ1
CALGERFPLIGEGATYTDKLIF
TGTGCTCTTGGGGAACGGTTCCCCCTGATCGGAGAGGGGGCCACGTACACCGATAAACTCATCTTT
>TRDD3|TRDV1|NA|TRDJ1
CALGEIYWGIHPGYTDKLIF
TGTGCTCTTGGGGAAATCTACTGGGGGATACACCCCGGCTACACCGATAAACTCATCTTT